Each of the 18 T cell receptor beta chains below was sequenced from the same sample in a study of OX40 agonist ivuxolimab in advanced cancers. Only in-frame clones appear in the TCRdb table, and some are missing; sequencing was by immunoSEQ multiplex PCR. The sample holds roughly 41,000 clones, 88% seen once. This material consisted of CD4+ or CD8+ T cells sorted from blood, taken in a trial of the OX40 agonist ivuxolimab. The source of these receptors is an adult with an advanced solid tumor such as melanoma, head and neck, liver or kidney cancer.

The CDR3 region has the DNA TGCGCCAGCAGCCAAGAATTAGCGGGGGCCTACGAGCAGTACTTC. Translated: CASSQELAGAYEQYF. This chain joins TRBV4-1 and TRBJ2-7; 9 nucleotides match TRBD2. This CDR3 comprises 15 residues. Germline V gene sequence: CDR1 MGHRA, CDR2 YSYEKL. Trimming cost V 0 bases and J 2 bases; bases outside gene matches: 2.

The rearrangement joins TRBV2 to TRBJ1-2, with unresolved D. The CDR3 consists of 17 residues. Trimming stripped 1 base from V and 4 bases from J, with 19 bases between. Germline V lookup: CDR1 SNHLY, CDR2 FYNNEI. The CDR3 sequence is CASSEVHARSRFYGYTF. The CDR3 nucleotides read TGTGCCAGCAGTGAAGTACACGCACGAAGTCGGTTCTATGGCTACACCTTC.

The CDR3 reads CASSWTGGSSYNEQFF. CDR3 DNA: TGTGCCAGCAGCTGGACAGGAGGGAGCTCCTACAATGAGCAGTTCTTC. This rearrangement joins TRBV5-8 to TRBJ2-1; D possibly corresponds to TRBD1 (7 bases). CDR1 and CDR2 (germline): SGHTS, YDEGEE. V lost 3 bases and J 0 bases, leaving 13 bases between the germline ends. CDR3 length: 16 residues.

The chain carries TRBV19 and TRBJ2-2; D possibly corresponds to TRBD2 (6 bases). The CDR3 is 16 residues long. Germline V gives CDR1 LNHDA, CDR2 SQIVND (reference sequence). V shed 7 bases and J shed 0 bases, with 15 bases lying between them. As DNA, the CDR3 is TGTGCCAGTATGAGGGGCGGGGCTACGAACACCGGGGAGCTGTTTTTT. The encoded protein is CASMRGGATNTGELFF. Based on the CDR3 plus reference TRBV19 and TRBJ2-2, the full variable domain is DGGITQSPKYLFRKEGQNVTLSCEQNLNHDAMYWYRQDPGQGLRLIYYSQIVNDFQKGDIAEGYSVSREKKESFPLTVTSAQKNPTAFYLCASMRGGATNTGELFFGEGSRLTVL.

This chain uses TRBV14 with TRBJ2-7, with 7 nucleotides matching TRBD1. CDR1 and CDR2 (germline): SGHDN, FVKESK. The V segment lost 5 bases and the J segment 2 bases; nucleotides outside the gene matches: 6. The CDR3 is 14 residues long. In DNA form, the CDR3 reads TGTGCCAGCAGCTTCGGACAGGCTACCTACGAGCAGTACTTC. Protein sequence: CASSFGQATYEQYF.

This sequence joins TRBV6-6 and TRBJ2-1; 8 bases are shared with TRBD2. J lost 1 base, V lost 4 bases, and 0 bases had no gene match. Germline assignment: CDR1 MNHNY and CDR2 SVGAGI (reference sequence). The length of the CDR3 is 14 residues. The CDR3 DNA is TGTGCCAGCAGTTCGGGGGGGTCCTACAATGAGCAGTTCTTC. Its translation is CASSSGGSYNEQFF.

The chain has TRBV9 and TRBJ1-3; D is unclear. This CDR3 is built from 14 residues. Trimming stripped 2 bases from V and 0 bases from J, with 6 bases between. Germline V gene sequence: CDR1 SGDLS, CDR2 YYNGEE. In nucleotides, the CDR3 is TGTGCCAGCAGCGTCTCATACTCTGGAAACACCATATATTTT. Translation: CASSVSYSGNTIYF.

This clone occurred once. V and J are TRBV19 and TRBJ2-7, with 7 bases matching TRBD1. Germline trimming cut 3 bases from V and 0 bases from J; bases unmatched to any gene: 5. CDR1 LNHDA and CDR2 SQIVND come from the germline V gene (reference sequence). The CDR3 totals 15 residues. The CDR3 DNA is TGTGCCAGTAGTATCGGGACAGCTAACTCCTACGAGCAGTACTTC. Encoded protein: CASSIGTANSYEQYF.

The table lists this clone with a few counts. The chain carries TRBV19 and TRBJ2-1, with no clear D. V lost 0 bases to trimming and J lost 3 bases, with 9 bases between them. Germline assignment: CDR1 LNHDA and CDR2 SQIVND (reference sequence). The CDR3 loop spans 15 amino acids. The CDR3 sequence: CASSIEQSYYNEQFF. The CDR3 DNA reads TGTGCCAGTAGTATAGAACAGAGCTACTACAATGAGCAGTTCTTC.

The rearrangement links TRBV6-5 to TRBJ2-3; D gene unclear. CDR1 and CDR2 from the germline V gene are MNHEY and SVGAGI. The CDR3 runs to 13 residues. The V gene lost 6 bases and the J gene lost 6 bases, with 13 bases spanning the gap. For the CDR3, the DNA is TGTGCCAGCAGGGAGCTGACTCAGGATACGCAGTATTTT. It yields the protein CASRELTQDTQYF.

The chain employs TRBV28 and TRBJ2-1, with D perhaps matching TRBD1 (5 bases). V gave up 5 bases and J gave up 2 bases, with 10 bases separating them. Germline V CDR1 and CDR2: MDHEN, SYDVKM. The CDR3 loop spans 14 amino acids. The CDR3 nucleotides are TGTGCCAGCAGTGCCCAAGGGGCCTACAATGAGCAGTTCTTC. Encoded protein: CASSAQGAYNEQFF.

V is TRBV30 and J is TRBJ2-1; TRBD2 aligns across 8 bases. Germline loops: CDR1 GTSNPN, CDR2 SVGIG (reference sequence). J gave up 8 bases and V 4 bases, and 4 bases lay outside the gene matches. The CDR3 contains 12 residues. The CDR3 DNA follows: TGTGCCTGGACGACTAGCGTCTATGAGCAGTTCTTC. This translates into CAWTTSVYEQFF.

The chain combines TRBV28 with TRBJ2-2; D may be TRBD1 or TRBD2 (5 bases each). This CDR3 region has 13 residues. From germline, CDR1 is MDHEN and CDR2 SYDVKM. The ends were cut back, 5 bases at V and 4 bases at J, with 8 bases in the middle. For the CDR3, the DNA is TGTGCCAGCAGTCCCGGGGCCACCGGGGAGCTGTTTTTT. This sequence encodes CASSPGATGELFF.

This clone has just one count. The chain couples TRBV11-1 to TRBJ2-3; TRBD2 agrees at 10 bases. Germline V gene sequence: CDR1 SGHAT, CDR2 FQDESV (reference sequence). The CDR3 sequence is 12 residues long. Trimming removed 3 bases from V and 14 bases from J; junction bases left unmatched: 5. DNA for the CDR3: TGTGCCAGCAGCTTCTCGGGACTAGCGAGGTATTTT. Amino acids: CASSFSGLARYF.

The chain is built from TRBV9 and TRBJ2-5; 10 bases match TRBD2. Germline V gene lookup returns CDR1 SGDLS and CDR2 YYNGEE. V trimming: 4 bases; J trimming: 0 bases; junction bases outside the gene matches: 9. The CDR3 runs to 17 residues. The CDR3 loop is CASSPGPGLAYQETQYF. CDR3 DNA sequence: TGTGCCAGCAGCCCGGGACCGGGACTAGCGTACCAAGAGACCCAGTACTTC.

This chain joins TRBV15 and TRBJ2-1; 9 nucleotides line up with TRBD2. After removal of 5 bases from V and 3 bases from J, the junction contained 8 bases not matched to a gene. Germline values: CDR1 LNHNV, CDR2 YYDKDF (reference sequence). The CDR3 consists of 16 residues. CDR3 coding DNA: TGTGCCACCAGCCTATCCCGCGGGAGGGGCTACAATGAGCAGTTCTTC. Protein sequence: CATSLSRGRGYNEQFF.

The chain has TRBV5-1 and TRBJ2-3; D possibly uses TRBD1 or TRBD2 (6 bases each). Between the trimmed V and J ends, which lost 3 bases and 4 bases, there was a span of 12 bases. This CDR3 has 14 amino acids. Germline loops: CDR1 SGHRS, CDR2 YFSETQ. CDR3 bases: TGCGCCAGCAGCTCGGGGGCGCAGGCAGATACGCAGTATTTT. Amino acid sequence: CASSSGAQADTQYF.

The chain is built from TRBV2 and TRBJ2-7; 7 bases agree with TRBD1. Germline loops: CDR1 SNHLY, CDR2 FYNNEI. The length of the CDR3 is 14 residues. J gave up 3 bases and V 4 bases, and 6 bases lay outside the gene matches. As DNA, the CDR3 is TGTGCCAGCAGTGTAGGACAGGCAATCTACGAGCAGTACTTC. This codes for CASSVGQAIYEQYF.